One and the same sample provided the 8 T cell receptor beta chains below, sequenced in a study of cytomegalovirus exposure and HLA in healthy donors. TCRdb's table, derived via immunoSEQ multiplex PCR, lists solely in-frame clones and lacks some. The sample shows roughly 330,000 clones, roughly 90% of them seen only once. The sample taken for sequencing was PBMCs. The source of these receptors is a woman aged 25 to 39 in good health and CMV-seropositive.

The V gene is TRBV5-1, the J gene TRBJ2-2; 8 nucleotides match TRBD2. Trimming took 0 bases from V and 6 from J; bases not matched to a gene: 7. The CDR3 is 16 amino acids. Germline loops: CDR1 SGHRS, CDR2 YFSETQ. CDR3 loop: CASSLDSGTPPGELFF. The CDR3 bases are TGCGCCAGCAGCTTGGATAGCGGGACCCCACCCGGGGAGCTGTTTTTT.

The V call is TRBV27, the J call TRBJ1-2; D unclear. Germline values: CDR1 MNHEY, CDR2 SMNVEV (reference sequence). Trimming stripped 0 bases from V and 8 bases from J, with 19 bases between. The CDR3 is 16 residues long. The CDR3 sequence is CASSLSPSPGPLGYTF. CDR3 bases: TGTGCCAGCAGTTTATCTCCTTCCCCAGGACCCCTAGGCTACACCTTC.

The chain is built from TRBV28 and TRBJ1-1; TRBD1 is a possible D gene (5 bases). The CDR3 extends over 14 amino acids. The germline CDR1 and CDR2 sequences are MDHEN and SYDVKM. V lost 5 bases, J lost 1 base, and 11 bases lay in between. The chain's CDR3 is CASSGDRGNTEAFF. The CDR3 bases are TGTGCCAGCAGTGGGGACCGGGGGAACACTGAAGCTTTCTTT. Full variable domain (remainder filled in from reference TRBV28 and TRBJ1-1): DVKVTQSSRYLVKRTGEKVFLECVQDMDHENMFWYRQDPGLGLRLIYFSYDVKMKEKGDIPEGYSVSREKKERFSLILESASTNQTSMYLCASSGDRGNTEAFFGQGTRLTVV.

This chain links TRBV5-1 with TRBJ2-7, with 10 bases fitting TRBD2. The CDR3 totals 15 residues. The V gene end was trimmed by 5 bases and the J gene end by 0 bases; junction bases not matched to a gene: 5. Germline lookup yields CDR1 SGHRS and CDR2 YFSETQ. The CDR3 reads CASRGPSGSSYEQYF. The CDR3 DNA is TGCGCCAGCAGAGGACCTAGCGGGAGCTCCTACGAGCAGTACTTC.

DNA for the CDR3: TGCGCCAGCAGCTTGGACAGGGGCGGCGAGCAGTACTTC. Amino acid sequence: CASSLDRGGEQYF. The V and J genes are TRBV5-1 and TRBJ2-7; 7 bases line up with TRBD1. CDR3 length equals 13 residues. After removal of 0 bases from V and 6 bases from J, the junction contained 3 bases not matched to a gene. CDR1 is SGHRS and CDR2 is YFSETQ in the germline V gene.

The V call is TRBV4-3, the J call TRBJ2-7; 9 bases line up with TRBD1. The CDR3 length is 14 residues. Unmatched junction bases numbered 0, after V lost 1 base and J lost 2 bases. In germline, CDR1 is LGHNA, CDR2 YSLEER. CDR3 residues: CASSQGQGAYEQYF. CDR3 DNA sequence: TGCGCCAGCAGCCAAGGACAGGGGGCCTACGAGCAGTACTTC.

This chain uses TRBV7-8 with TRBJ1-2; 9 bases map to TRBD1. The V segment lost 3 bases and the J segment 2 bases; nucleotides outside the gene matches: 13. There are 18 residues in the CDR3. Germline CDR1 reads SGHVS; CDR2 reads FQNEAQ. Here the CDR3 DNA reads TGTGCCAGCAGCTTCTCACCGGGACAGGGTCTACTAAACTATGGCTACACCTTC. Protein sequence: CASSFSPGQGLLNYGYTF.

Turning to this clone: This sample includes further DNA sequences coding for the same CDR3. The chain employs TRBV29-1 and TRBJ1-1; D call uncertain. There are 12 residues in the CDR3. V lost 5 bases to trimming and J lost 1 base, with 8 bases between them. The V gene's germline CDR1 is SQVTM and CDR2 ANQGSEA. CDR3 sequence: CSVLEGNTEAFF. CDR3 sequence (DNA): TGCAGCGTTCTGGAGGGGAACACTGAAGCTTTCTTT.